These 32 T cell receptor beta chains were all obtained from the same sample, sequenced in a study of regulatory T cells in long-lasting Graves disease (dated by TCRdb to about 2021). Library creation used multiplex PCR. TCRdb records Illumina HiSeq 4000 as the sequencer. iRepertoire HTBI primers and Arm-PCR amplification of CDR3 regions were used to construct TCR beta libraries. TCRdb reworked the public reads: Q25 trimming with fastp, MiXCR clone assembly, productive beta chains retained. Entries that share a CDR3 protein sequence are merged under the most common genes and DNA. Here the sample has 400,000 to 550,000 distinct CDR3 sequences; 16% occur a single time. The ten largest clones capture about 11% of the sample. The meaning of the sample's time point label: newly diagnosed GD, antithyroid drugs for less than 3 months. For both TCR sequencing and RNA sequencing, RNA was extracted from PBMCs using TRIzol.

The data also belong to a second study, concerning T cells in Graves' hyperthyroidism and ophthalmopathy.

Sample: peripheral blood mononuclear cells (PBMCs), taken at new diagnosis, from a patient treated with antithyroid drugs. These receptors all stem from a woman in her 30s with Graves disease. Donor details come from another sample of the same person, matched by shared clones.

This clonotype was detected many times. The V and J genes are TRBV28 and TRBJ2-5; 8 positions agree with TRBD2. CDR3 length: 13 amino acids. The V gene's germline CDR1 is MDHEN and CDR2 SYDVKM. J lost 5 bases, V lost 5 bases, and 4 bases had no gene match. DNA for the CDR3: TGTGCCAGCAGTACTAGCGGTCGGGAGACCCAGTACTTC. Translating gives CASSTSGRETQYF.

CDR3 loop: CASSLSRPGRAPNEQFF. The DNA for the CDR3 is TGTGCCAGCAGTTTATCGAGGCCGGGGAGGGCCCCGAATGAGCAGTTCTTC. The chain uses TRBV27 and TRBJ2-1; 7 bases are a match to TRBD2. Trimming at V came to 0 bases and at J to 7 bases, leaving 12 bases not matched to a gene. The CDR3 totals 17 residues. Germline V gives CDR1 MNHEY, CDR2 SMNVEV (reference sequence).

This clonotype has at least ten counts. CDR3: CSATGTRGSYEQYF. The CDR3, as DNA: TGCAGTGCTACCGGGACTAGAGGCTCCTACGAGCAGTACTTC. The chain links TRBV20-1 to TRBJ2-7, with TRBD2 matching over 8 bases. After removal of 4 bases from V and 0 bases from J, the junction contained 5 bases not matched to a gene. The CDR3 length is 14 residues. In germline, CDR1 is DFQATT, CDR2 SNEGSKA (reference sequence).

This clonotype was picked up many times. The chain links TRBV7-9 to TRBJ2-1; D might be TRBD1 (5 bases). The germline gives CDR1 SEHNR, CDR2 FQNEAQ (reference sequence). The V end was cut by 6 bases, the J end by 9 bases, with 15 bases between. The CDR3 length is 13 residues. The CDR3 DNA reads as TGTGCCAGCAGGACCCTGACAGTCGCTGAGCAGTTCTTC. This codes for CASRTLTVAEQFF.

This clonotype turned up a few times. In nucleotides, the CDR3 is TGTGCCACCAGCAGAGATAGTACAGGCCAAGAGACCCAGTACTTC. It is translated as CATSRDSTGQETQYF. The chain is built from TRBV15 and TRBJ2-5; the D gene is possibly TRBD1 (5 bases). Germline V lookup: CDR1 LNHNV, CDR2 YYDKDF (reference sequence). This CDR3 is 15 amino acids long. Trimming removed 0 bases from V and 1 base from J, with 9 bases in between.

This clonotype was seen ten or more times. The genes are TRBV29-1 and TRBJ1-1; unclear D gene. The CDR3 has 12 residues. V was clipped by 2 bases and J by 1 base, with 5 bases between them. CDR1 is SQVTM, CDR2 ANQGSEA, per germline. The CDR3 DNA sequence: TGCAGCGTTGAAATTGAGAACACTGAAGCTTTCTTT. Protein sequence: CSVEIENTEAFF.

This clonotype was seen repeatedly, ten times or more. The J gene is TRBJ1-6, the V gene TRBV6-2 or TRBV6-3; D is unclear. CDR3 size: 14 residues. Between the trimmed V and J ends, which lost 2 bases and 7 bases, there was a span of 9 bases. In germline, CDR1 is MNHEY, CDR2 SVGEGT. Here the CDR3 reads CASSYERFNSPLHF. The CDR3 DNA reads as TGTGCCAGCAGTTACGAACGCTTCAATTCACCCCTCCACTTT.

At least ten counts were recorded for this clonotype. V is TRBV12-3 or TRBV12-4 and J is TRBJ2-1; D is perhaps TRBD1 or TRBD2 (5 bases each). The length of the CDR3 is 15 residues. The V and J ends lost 9 bases and 3 bases respectively, with 18 bases between them. The CDR3 DNA reads as TGTGCCAGTAGTCTTGGGAGTGGGGGCTACAATGAGCAGTTCTTC. As protein: CASSLGSGGYNEQFF.

This clonotype was recorded many times. This chain connects TRBV27 to TRBJ2-5; D possibly corresponds to TRBD2 (6 bases). V lost 8 bases, J lost 5 bases, and 18 bases lay in between. The CDR3 loop spans 14 amino acids. From germline, CDR1 is MNHEY and CDR2 SMNVEV (reference sequence). The CDR3 here is CASGIGRRGETQYF. CDR3 bases: TGTGCCAGCGGTATTGGGCGCCGGGGGGAGACCCAGTACTTC.

There are many counts of this clonotype. This chain joins TRBV28 and TRBJ2-7, with no clear D. Germline V CDR1 and CDR2: MDHEN, SYDVKM. V lost 2 bases and J lost 6, with 8 bases in between. The CDR3 covers 12 residues. As DNA, the CDR3 is TGTGCCAGCAGTTTACGCGACTTCGAGCAGTACTTC. This gives the protein CASSLRDFEQYF.

The CDR3 protein is CATSRTRGGNYGYTF. The DNA of the CDR3 is TGTGCCACCAGCAGGACACGAGGGGGCAACTATGGCTACACCTTC. This chain joins TRBV15 and TRBJ1-2; 7 nucleotides align to TRBD1. Trimming removed 3 bases from V and 2 bases from J; junction bases left unmatched: 6. Germline CDR1 and CDR2: LNHNV and YYDKDF (reference sequence). The CDR3 is 15 residues long.

The chain is built from TRBV15 and TRBJ2-7; tentatively, D is TRBD2 (5 bases). Germline values: CDR1 LNHNV, CDR2 YYDKDF (reference sequence). The V end lost 1 base, the J end lost 1 base, and 14 bases lay between the germline ends. The CDR3 totals 16 residues. The CDR3 nucleotides read TGTGCCACCAGCAGAGCCTCCTTTGACTATTCCTACGAGCAGTACTTC. Residues: CATSRASFDYSYEQYF.

This clonotype has just a few counts. This sequence joins TRBV29-1 and TRBJ1-2, with no clear D. The CDR3 covers 11 residues. Trimming took 4 bases from V and 3 from J, leaving 6 bases between them. From germline, CDR1 is SQVTM and CDR2 ANQGSEA. This CDR3 reads CSVAPHYGYTF. CDR3 DNA: TGCAGCGTTGCTCCCCACTATGGCTACACCTTC.

This clonotype was picked up many times. The chain is built from TRBV7-9 and TRBJ1-5; D not certain. Germline-derived CDR1 and CDR2 are SEHNR and FQNEAQ (reference sequence). V lost 3 bases and J 7 bases, leaving 7 bases between the germline ends. The CDR3 has 12 amino acids. CDR3 loop: CASSLTGQPQHF. The CDR3, as DNA: TGTGCCAGCAGCTTGACTGGACAGCCCCAGCATTTT.

The gene calls are TRBV28 and TRBJ2-4, with D unclear. The V gene's germline CDR1 is MDHEN and CDR2 SYDVKM. This CDR3 region has 15 residues. Trimming removed 2 bases from V and 8 bases from J, with 16 bases in between. CDR3 in DNA: TGTGCCAGCAGTTTAAGGAGCAACCTTAGGTACATTCAGTACTTC. As protein: CASSLRSNLRYIQYF.

This clonotype was counted only a few times. The CDR3 protein is CASVPYRELGNEQFF. In DNA, the CDR3 is TGTGCCAGCGTCCCATACAGGGAGTTGGGCAATGAGCAGTTCTTC. The V and J genes are TRBV6-1 and TRBJ2-1; a possible D gene is TRBD1 (6 bases). Germline lookup yields CDR1 MNHNS and CDR2 SASEGT. The length of the CDR3 is 15 residues. Trimming shortened V by 8 bases and J by 6 bases, and 20 bases separated the two germline ends.

This chain joins TRBV19 and TRBJ1-1; 8 nucleotides align to TRBD1. This CDR3 contains 15 residues. The V segment lost 7 bases and the J segment 1 base; nucleotides outside the gene matches: 8. The germline gives CDR1 LNHDA, CDR2 SQIVND (reference sequence). The CDR3 loop is CASISGGRGNTEAFF. The CDR3 DNA reads TGTGCCAGTATTTCAGGGGGCAGGGGGAACACTGAAGCTTTCTTT.

This chain joins TRBV10-3 and TRBJ2-7; maybe TRBD1 (5 bases). Germline V lookup: CDR1 ENHRY, CDR2 SYGVKD. The CDR3 runs 14 residues. The V and J ends lost 2 bases and 5 bases respectively, with 13 bases between them. The CDR3 DNA reads TGTGCCATCAGTGAGCCCGTGGTAGGGGACGAGCAGTACTTC. Translation: CAISEPVVGDEQYF.

In its sample, this clonotype was seen many times. The chain joins TRBV7-2 to TRBJ2-1; no firm D call. This CDR3 is 15 amino acids long. CDR1 and CDR2 from the germline V gene are SGHTA and FQGNSA. Trimming took off 2 bases at V and 10 bases at J, with 18 bases between the two ends. CDR3 region: CASSLPPATPREQFF. For the CDR3, the DNA is TGTGCCAGCAGCTTACCCCCCGCGACTCCTCGGGAGCAGTTCTTC.

This clonotype has more than one count but fewer than ten. The rearrangement links TRBV7-2 to TRBJ2-2; 11 bases are shared with TRBD1. The CDR3 covers 16 residues. Trimming removed 2 bases from V and 7 bases from J; junction bases left unmatched: 6. Germline assignment: CDR1 SGHTA and CDR2 FQGNSA. The CDR3: CASSLRGQGGIGELFF. The CDR3 DNA sequence: TGTGCCAGCAGCTTAAGGGGACAGGGGGGGATCGGGGAGCTGTTTTTT.

This rearrangement joins TRBV5-1 to TRBJ2-2; the D gene is possibly TRBD2 (6 bases). CDR1 and CDR2 from the germline V gene are SGHRS and YFSETQ. Trimming shortened V by 0 bases and J by 4 bases, and 10 bases separated the two germline ends. The CDR3 is 15 amino acids. Here the CDR3 reads CASSLVATSTGELFF. The CDR3 nucleotides read TGCGCCAGCAGCTTGGTTGCGACTAGCACCGGGGAGCTGTTTTTT.

Many counts were recorded for this clonotype. CDR3 protein: CSAKEPYGYTF. CDR3 DNA: TGCAGTGCTAAGGAGCCGTATGGCTACACCTTC. This sequence joins TRBV20-1 and TRBJ1-2; no reliable D call. This CDR3 region has 11 residues. Germline lookup yields CDR1 DFQATT and CDR2 SNEGSKA (reference sequence). The ends were cut back, 4 bases at V and 5 bases at J, with 8 bases in the middle.

This clonotype was seen a few times. The V call is TRBV5-1, the J call TRBJ2-4; the match to TRBD2 covers 8 bases. Germline V gives CDR1 SGHRS, CDR2 YFSETQ. Germline trimming cut 2 bases from V and 10 bases from J; bases unmatched to any gene: 14. The CDR3 has 16 residues. CDR3 sequence reads: CASSLYFSGTPRIQYF. DNA for the CDR3: TGCGCCAGCAGCTTATACTTTAGCGGGACCCCGAGAATTCAGTACTTC.

This clonotype was found a few times. The V call is TRBV3-1, the J call TRBJ2-1; 9 nucleotides align to TRBD2. J gave up 3 bases and V 4 bases, and 7 bases lay outside the gene matches. The CDR3 length is 16 residues. The germline gives CDR1 LGHDT, CDR2 YNNKEL (reference sequence). The CDR3 sequence: CASSLLAGEHYNEQFF. The CDR3 DNA is TGTGCCAGCAGCCTTTTAGCGGGAGAGCACTACAATGAGCAGTTCTTC.

A word on this clonotype: A clone one base away is much larger, so this may be a read error. V is TRBV6-2 or TRBV6-3 and J is TRBJ1-3; weak D call: TRBD1 (5 bases). There are 16 residues in the CDR3. Germline V gives CDR1 MNHEY, CDR2 SVGEGT. The CDR3 here is CAGSYPTGGSGNTIYF. CDR3 bases: TGTGCCGGCAGTTACCCCACCGGGGGCTCTGGAAACACCATATATTTT.

Of note for this clonotype: A much larger clone is a single base away; this may be a read error. This chain links TRBV6-2 or TRBV6-3 with TRBJ2-1, with 8 nucleotides matching TRBD1. CDR1 MNHEY and CDR2 SVGEGT come from the germline V gene. The CDR3 consists of 12 residues. J was trimmed by 8 bases and V by 8 bases; bases with no gene match: 5. The CDR3 spells CASGGQVDEQFF. Written as DNA, the CDR3 is TGTGCCAGCGGGGGACAGGTTGATGAGCAGTTCTTC.

On this clonotype itself: No conserved phenylalanine or tryptophan ends this CDR3, so it is likely a read error. The V call is TRBV27, the J call TRBJ1-1; tentative D call: TRBD1 (6 bases). V lost 7 bases and J lost 0, with 21 bases in between. The CDR3 contains 17 residues. Germline values: CDR1 MNHEY, CDR2 SMNVEV (reference sequence). The CDR3, as DNA: TGTGCCAGCAAGCCTTGGGGGCGGTTGGGCATGAACACTGAAGCTTTCTCC. Protein sequence: CASKPWGRLGMNTEAFS.

Many counts were recorded for this clonotype. The chain recombines TRBV7-3 with TRBJ2-3; 8 bases line up with TRBD2. The junction had 6 bases not matched to a gene; V was cut back by 5 bases and J by 2 bases. The germline gives CDR1 SGHTA, CDR2 FQGTGA. This CDR3 comprises 15 residues. Here the CDR3 reads CASSPGGGPTDTQYF. CDR3 DNA sequence: TGTGCCAGCAGCCCCGGCGGGGGGCCCACAGATACGCAGTATTTT. The entire variable domain, with the rest obtained from reference TRBV7-3 and TRBJ2-3, is as follows: GAGVSQTPSNKVTEKGKYVELRCDPISGHTALYWYRQSLGQGPEFLIYFQGTGAADDSGLPNDRFFAVRPEGSVSTLKIQRTERGDSAVYLCASSPGGGPTDTQYFGPGTRLTVL.

With respect to this clonotype: This sequence may be a read error, since a much larger clone differs from it by one base. The genes are TRBV11-2 and TRBJ2-7, with D uncertain. The CDR3 totals 12 residues. The V gene's germline CDR1 is SGHAT and CDR2 FQNNGV. The V end was cut by 5 bases, the J end by 3 bases, with 8 bases between. The CDR3 here is CASSPTNYEQYF. The CDR3 DNA reads as TGTGCCAGCAGCCCGACCAACTACGAGCAGTACTTC. Full variable domain (remainder filled in from reference TRBV11-2 and TRBJ2-7): EAGVAQSPRYKIIEKRQSVAFWCNPISGHATLYWYQQILGQGPKLLIQFQNNGVVDDSQLPKDRFSAERLKGVDSTLKIQPAKLEDSAVYLCASSPTNYEQYFGPGTRLTVT.

Many counts were recorded for this clonotype. At one of its ends the junction is not consistent with the germline gene, which may arise from a read error. The chain recombines TRBV11-1 with TRBJ2-7; possible D gene TRBD1, 6 bases. The CDR3 totals 15 residues. Germline V gene lookup returns CDR1 SGHAT and CDR2 FQDESV (reference sequence). The CDR3 protein is CTSSQGPFEGYEQYF. In DNA, the CDR3 is TGTACCAGCAGCCAGGGGCCTTTCGAGGGATACGAGCAGTACTTC.

This clonotype was detected ten times or more. The J gene is TRBJ2-7, the V gene TRBV28; 7 bases align to TRBD2. J lost 2 bases, V lost 3 bases, and 4 bases had no gene match. From germline, CDR1 is MDHEN and CDR2 SYDVKM. This CDR3 spans 14 amino acids. The CDR3 nucleotides are TGTGCCAGCAGTTTGGAGGGAGGGCCCTACGAGCAGTACTTC. It translates to CASSLEGGPYEQYF.

The CDR3 spells CAIIGSRGYTF. CDR3 DNA: TGTGCCATCATTGGCAGTCGGGGCTACACCTTC. The V and J genes are TRBV10-3 and TRBJ1-2; no clear D gene. Germline V gene sequence: CDR1 ENHRY, CDR2 SYGVKD. V lost 7 bases and J 8 bases, leaving 11 bases between the germline ends. The CDR3 is made up of 11 amino acids.